Following are 22 T cell receptor beta chains from one sample sequenced in a study of T cell repertoires in cytomegalovirus infection. TCRdb called the reads again in MiXCR, with one record for every CDR3 protein. Of fewer than 200,000 distinct CDR3 sequences in the sample, about 22% were seen once. These receptors lack a known antigen. Source: CD8+ T cells from cultured PBMCs, taken from culture after CMV antigen stimulation. These receptors were obtained from a human donor in good health (CMV status not recorded). Some clones in this sample may be carry-over from other donors' samples.

In DNA form, the CDR3 reads TGTGCCATCAGTGCTGACAACTCCTACGAGCAGTACTTC. Protein product: CAISADNSYEQYF. This chain uses TRBV10-3 with TRBJ2-7; no reliable D call. The germline gives CDR1 ENHRY, CDR2 SYGVKD. Trimming took 4 bases from V and 0 from J, leaving 7 bases between them. This CDR3 has 13 residues.

The rearrangement joins TRBV7-9 to TRBJ2-3; D gene ambiguous. CDR1 is SEHNR and CDR2 is FQNEAQ in the germline V gene (reference sequence). The germline V and J ends were trimmed by 4 bases and 1 base, with 12 bases remaining between them. The CDR3 consists of 15 residues. CDR3 in amino acids: CASSSNPTGTDTQYF. As DNA, the CDR3 is TGTGCCAGCAGCTCCAACCCAACGGGCACAGATACGCAGTATTTT.

The rearrangement uses TRBV12-3 or TRBV12-4 and TRBJ2-1; D is possibly TRBD2 (6 bases). This CDR3 has 17 residues. Between the trimmed V and J ends, which lost 5 bases and 2 bases, there was a span of 19 bases. CDR3 amino acids: CASSLPPGRLAYNEQFF. As DNA, the CDR3 is TGTGCCAGCAGTCTACCACCAGGGAGGCTAGCCTACAATGAGCAGTTCTTC.

The sample holds a few counts of this clonotype. This rearrangement joins TRBV6-2 or TRBV6-3 to TRBJ1-5; D is perhaps TRBD1 (5 bases). CDR3 length equals 14 residues. Trimming pared 6 bases from V and 1 base from J, leaving 10 bases between. The germline V gene has CDR1 MNHEY and CDR2 SVGEGT. For the CDR3, the DNA is TGTGCCAGCAGAATCGGGGCAAGCAATCAGCCCCAGCATTTT. This encodes CASRIGASNQPQHF.

This clonotype was seen a few times. This rearrangement joins TRBV12-3 or TRBV12-4 to TRBJ2-1; the D gene is possibly TRBD1 (5 bases). This CDR3 spans 14 amino acids. V was clipped by 3 bases and J by 7 bases, with 13 bases between them. The DNA for the CDR3 is TGTGCCAGCAGTTTTAGCAGGGATCTTAATGAGCAGTTCTTC. Translation: CASSFSRDLNEQFF.

This clonotype was counted between two and nine times. The chain joins TRBV10-2 to TRBJ2-7, with a possible D match to TRBD1 (6 bases). The CDR3 totals 14 residues. V lost 6 bases and J lost 0, with 12 bases in between. Germline V gene lookup returns CDR1 WSHSY and CDR2 SAAADI. The CDR3 coding sequence is TGCGCCAGCAGGATAGGACAGATCTCCTACGAGCAGTACTTC. This codes for CASRIGQISYEQYF.

This clonotype was counted at least ten times. The chain links TRBV10-3 to TRBJ1-4; D unclear. The germline V gene has CDR1 ENHRY and CDR2 SYGVKD. This CDR3 contains 13 residues. Between the trimmed V and J ends, which lost 11 bases and 0 bases, there was a span of 10 bases. DNA of the CDR3: TGTGCCTCATCGAACCCAACTAATGAAAAACTGTTTTTT. This encodes CASSNPTNEKLFF.

The CDR3 DNA reads TGTGCCAGCAGCTTTGTAGGAGGGGACGAGCAGTACTTC. Amino acid sequence: CASSFVGGDEQYF. This chain connects TRBV11-3 to TRBJ2-7; perhaps TRBD2 as D (6 bases). The CDR3 contains 13 residues. The germline V and J ends were trimmed by 3 bases and 5 bases, with 11 bases remaining between them. Per germline, CDR1 SGHNT and CDR2 YENEEA.

This rearrangement joins TRBV9 to TRBJ2-3, with D possibly matching TRBD1 (5 bases). Germline CDR1 and CDR2: SGDLS and YYNGEE. This CDR3 has 15 residues. The V end lost 0 bases, the J end lost 0 bases, and 8 bases lay between the germline ends. Here the CDR3 DNA reads TGTGCCAGCAGCGTAGGACAGCTCAGCACAGATACGCAGTATTTT. This gives the protein CASSVGQLSTDTQYF.

This chain links TRBV6-2 or TRBV6-3 with TRBJ1-6, with 7 bases identical to TRBD1. J gave up 7 bases and V 5 bases, and 14 bases lay outside the gene matches. The CDR3 runs 17 residues. Germline CDR1 reads MNHEY; CDR2 reads SVGEGT. The CDR3 DNA reads as TGTGCCAGCAGTCCACCCCGGCCGGGACAGAGAAATTCACCCCTCCACTTT. Encoded protein: CASSPPRPGQRNSPLHF.

Only a few counts were recorded for this clonotype. The genes are TRBV5-1 and TRBJ2-3; no clear D gene. This CDR3 comprises 12 residues. Germline V lookup: CDR1 SGHRS, CDR2 YFSETQ. Trimming pared 7 bases from V and 0 bases from J, leaving 6 bases between. The CDR3 spells CASAPSTDTQYF. The CDR3 nucleotides are TGCGCCAGCGCCCCCAGCACAGATACGCAGTATTTT.

This chain connects TRBV5-6 to TRBJ1-3, with D unclear. Trimming took 1 base from V and 4 from J, leaving 18 bases between them. CDR3 length: 17 residues. Germline CDR1 reads SGHDT; CDR2 reads YYEEEE. The CDR3 is CASSLIGQTLSGNTIYF. CDR3 DNA: TGTGCCAGCAGCTTGATCGGGCAGACGCTTTCGGGAAACACCATATATTTT. Variable domain in full (rest from reference TRBV5-6 and TRBJ1-3): DAGVTQSPTHLIKTRGQQVTLRCSPKSGHDTVSWYQQALGQGPQFIFQYYEEEERQRGNFPDRFSGHQFPNYSSELNVNALLLGDSALYLCASSLIGQTLSGNTIYFGEGSWLTVV.

This sequence joins TRBV6-1 and TRBJ1-5, with unresolved D. The CDR3 totals 16 residues. Germline-derived CDR1 and CDR2 are MNHNS and SASEGT. Trimming left V 2 bases short and J 1 base short, with 12 bases between. This CDR3 is CASSETLRLSNQPQHF. CDR3 DNA: TGTGCCAGCAGTGAAACCCTCCGGTTGAGCAATCAGCCCCAGCATTTT.

The J gene is TRBJ1-5, the V gene TRBV27; 8 bases fit TRBD1. Germline CDR1 is MNHEY and CDR2 is SMNVEV (reference sequence). The J segment lost 0 bases and the V segment lost 2 bases, leaving 6 bases of the junction unmatched. This CDR3 region has 17 residues. The CDR3 region is CASSLRWDRYSNQPQHF. The DNA of the CDR3 is TGTGCCAGCAGTTTAAGGTGGGACAGGTATAGCAATCAGCCCCAGCATTTT.

This clonotype has a handful of counts. The genes are TRBV12-3 or TRBV12-4 and TRBJ1-5; no clear D gene. Trimming took off 5 bases at V and 9 bases at J, with 14 bases between the two ends. This CDR3 has 13 residues. CDR3 amino acids: CASSKKEELPQHF. In DNA, the CDR3 is TGTGCCAGCAGTAAAAAGGAGGAGTTGCCCCAGCATTTT.

This clonotype was seen only a few times. The chain combines TRBV4-1 with TRBJ1-2; no definite D call. CDR1 is MGHRA, CDR2 YSYEKL, per germline. V lost 4 bases to trimming and J lost 2 bases, with 17 bases between them. The CDR3 runs 16 residues. CDR3 region: CASSPSMGAVNYGYTF. The CDR3 DNA follows: TGCGCCAGCAGCCCCTCGATGGGCGCCGTAAACTATGGCTACACCTTC.

This clonotype occurred a few times. The chain carries TRBV7-6 and TRBJ1-5; no clear D. V dropped 5 bases and J dropped 6 bases, with 17 bases sitting between them. CDR1 is SGHVS and CDR2 is FNYEAQ in the germline V gene. The CDR3 runs 15 residues. CDR3 sequence reads: CASSPPSEYSQPQHF. Here the CDR3 DNA reads TGTGCCAGCAGCCCCCCTTCGGAATATAGTCAGCCCCAGCATTTT.

This clonotype was observed a few times. The V call is TRBV7-6, the J call TRBJ2-3; 9 bases fit TRBD1. CDR1 is SGHVS and CDR2 is FNYEAQ in the germline V gene. Trimming cost V 3 bases and J 4 bases; bases outside gene matches: 11. The CDR3 spans 17 residues. DNA for the CDR3: TGTGCCAGCAGCTTCCGGGACAGGGACCCGTACCCAGATACGCAGTATTTT. Its protein is CASSFRDRDPYPDTQYF.

This rearrangement joins TRBV7-2 to TRBJ2-3, with 7 positions matching TRBD1. V lost 4 bases and J lost 0; bases outside the gene matches: 7. Per the germline V gene, CDR1 is SGHTA and CDR2 is FQGNSA. The CDR3 contains 16 residues. The CDR3 DNA is TGTGCCAGCAGCTCAGAAAACAGGGGAAGCACAGATACGCAGTATTTT. This translates into CASSSENRGSTDTQYF.

The rearrangement uses TRBV6-2 or TRBV6-3 and TRBJ2-7; no clear D. Deletions cut 7 bases from V and 3 bases from J, with 16 bases between. CDR1 MNHEY and CDR2 SVGEGT come from the germline V gene. The CDR3 has 14 amino acids. For the CDR3, the DNA is TGTGCCAGCACTCGGGCCTTCTCTGGCTACGAGCAGTACTTC. Its protein product is CASTRAFSGYEQYF.

The genes are TRBV4-1 and TRBJ2-5, with D possibly TRBD2 on 5 matching bases. Per germline, CDR1 MGHRA and CDR2 YSYEKL. There are 17 residues in the CDR3. V lost 0 bases and J 4 bases, leaving 18 bases between the germline ends. CDR3 sequence: CASSQDGLALWGETQYF. The DNA for the CDR3 is TGCGCCAGCAGCCAAGATGGGCTAGCTCTATGGGGAGAGACCCAGTACTTC.

This clonotype was observed a handful of times. The chain links TRBV12-3 or TRBV12-4 to TRBJ2-2; 8 bases are a match to TRBD2. The junction had 16 bases not matched to a gene; V was cut back by 3 bases and J by 1 base. The CDR3 has 20 residues. The CDR3 coding sequence is TGTGCCAGCAGTTTTTTACCCGGGGGGGCTACAAGAGTGAACACCGGGGAGCTGTTTTTT. It translates to CASSFLPGGATRVNTGELFF.